This T cell receptor (beta chain) was sequenced during a study of shared clonotypes between healthy human individuals. About this clone: Its target is unknown.

CD45RA-negative memory and CD45RA+ naive subsets were split from the CD4+ cells. Study-level findings and limits: Approximately 5.3% was the fraction of naive CD4 clonotypes found shared across a few donors. Clonotype sharing among donors likely depends on sequencing depth.

Profiling relied on immunoSEQ multiplex PCR, and the TCRdb table lists in-frame clones only, not all of them. The table has roughly 2,300,000 clones, around 90% seen once; the top ten hold roughly 0.34%. With V trimmed by 6 bases and J by 2 bases, 10 bases remained unmatched. From germline, CDR1 is MDHEN and CDR2 SYDVKM. The CDR3 has 15 amino acids. The chain employs TRBV28 and TRBJ2-7; 7 bases map to TRBD1. The specimen sequenced was naive CD4+ T cells from PBMCs. Subset noted: CD45RA+ positively selected. This TCR was sampled from a man between 18 and 35 years old in good health. Some clones in this sample may be carry-over from other donors' samples. This chain's CDR3 is CASSSPGQRTYEQYF. The CDR3 DNA reads as TGTGCCAGCAGCTCCCCGGGACAGAGAACCTACGAGCAGTACTTC.